These 25 T cell receptor beta chains originate from one sample sequenced in a study of T cell repertoires in cytomegalovirus infection. One entry per CDR3 protein results from TCRdb running MiXCR on the reads. The data hold fewer than 350,000 distinct CDR3 sequences, with around a tenth observed a single time. The specimen sequenced was PBMCs. These receptors were collected from a human donor in good health (CMV status not recorded). Some clones in this sample may be carry-over from other donors' samples.

The sample holds a few counts of this clonotype. The chain's CDR3 is CASSPRQAEGYGTGELFF. The CDR3 region has the DNA TGTGCCAGCTCACCGCGACAGGCCGAGGGGTACGGCACCGGGGAGCTGTTTTTT. The V call is TRBV18, the J call TRBJ2-2, with a weak D call TRBD1 (6 bases). CDR1 and CDR2 from the germline V gene are KGHSH and LQKENI. Trimming took 3 bases from V and 4 from J, leaving 21 bases between them. CDR3 length: 18 amino acids.

Many counts were recorded for this clonotype. The genes are TRBV20-1 and TRBJ2-1; TRBD1 agrees at 7 bases. The V gene's germline CDR1 is DFQATT and CDR2 SNEGSKA (reference sequence). V shed 6 bases, J shed 0 bases, and the junction held 5 bases outside the gene matches. The length of the CDR3 is 14 residues. The CDR3 nucleotides read TGCAGTGCCACGACAGGGAGCTCCTACAATGAGCAGTTCTTC. This codes for CSATTGSSYNEQFF.

In its sample, this clonotype was seen many times. This rearrangement joins TRBV7-8 to TRBJ2-6; the match to TRBD1 covers 8 bases. The J segment lost 0 bases and the V segment lost 5 bases, leaving 12 bases of the junction unmatched. Per the germline V gene, CDR1 is SGHVS and CDR2 is FQNEAQ. The CDR3 contains 19 residues. CDR3 protein: CASSGRPGQVSSGANVLTF. Written as DNA, the CDR3 is TGTGCCAGCAGCGGCAGACCGGGACAGGTCTCCTCTGGGGCCAACGTCCTGACTTTC.

The table lists this clonotype with many counts. This chain uses TRBV28 with TRBJ2-3; D might be TRBD1 (6 bases). CDR1 and CDR2 (germline): MDHEN, SYDVKM. Trimming removed 6 bases at V and 4 bases at J, with 17 bases between. This CDR3 region has 15 residues. This CDR3 is CASRWATGRADTQYF. CDR3 sequence (DNA): TGTGCCAGCAGGTGGGCGACAGGTCGTGCAGATACGCAGTATTTT. Filled out from reference TRBV28 and TRBJ2-3, the complete variable domain reads DVKVTQSSRYLVKRTGEKVFLECVQDMDHENMFWYRQDPGLGLRLIYFSYDVKMKEKGDIPEGYSVSREKKERFSLILESASTNQTSMYLCASRWATGRADTQYFGPGTRLTVL.

This clonotype was counted once. One end of the junction is discordant with germline, which a read error may explain. V usage is TRBV9 and J usage is TRBJ1-2; TRBD1 agrees at 9 bases. Germline assignment: CDR1 SGDLS and CDR2 YYNGEE. The CDR3 sequence is 15 residues long. CDR3 in DNA: TGTGTCAGCAGCGTAGTGACAGGGGGTGGCTATGGCTACACCTTC. Amino acids: CVSSVVTGGGYGYTF.

This clonotype has ten or more counts. V gene TRBV7-9 combines with J gene TRBJ2-2; 11 nucleotides match TRBD1. J gave up 6 bases and V 8 bases, and 11 bases lay outside the gene matches. The CDR3 extends over 16 amino acids. In germline, CDR1 is SEHNR, CDR2 FQNEAQ (reference sequence). In DNA, the CDR3 is TGTGCCAGCTCGGACAGGGGGCTGTTTCCCTCCGGGGAGCTGTTTTTT. This translates into CASSDRGLFPSGELFF.

The chain links TRBV10-3 to TRBJ1-3; D perhaps matches TRBD1 (5 bases). The CDR3 length is 12 residues. Germline CDR1 and CDR2: ENHRY and SYGVKD. Between the trimmed V and J ends, which lost 9 bases and 4 bases, there was a span of 10 bases. Here the CDR3 reads CAIGTEGNTIYF. CDR3 coding DNA: TGTGCCATAGGGACGGAGGGAAACACCATATATTTT.

This clonotype showed up many times. The chain joins TRBV4-3 to TRBJ2-2, with 10 positions matching TRBD1. The V segment lost 6 bases and the J segment 4 bases; nucleotides outside the gene matches: 2. Per the germline V gene, CDR1 is LGHNA and CDR2 is YSLEER. The CDR3 runs to 14 residues. The CDR3 DNA follows: TGCGCCAGCAGGAGGGACAGGGGCACCGGGGAGCTGTTTTTT. Protein: CASRRDRGTGELFF.

This clonotype was detected only a few times. The V and J genes are TRBV7-9 and TRBJ1-2, with a weak D call TRBD1 (6 bases). Germline loops: CDR1 SEHNR, CDR2 FQNEAQ (reference sequence). CDR3 size: 16 residues. Trimming removed 2 bases at V and 8 bases at J, with 21 bases between. CDR3: CASSLSGDEDERGYTF. The CDR3 nucleotides read TGTGCCAGCAGCTTATCAGGGGACGAGGACGAGCGGGGCTACACCTTC.

The chain employs TRBV19 and TRBJ1-6; TRBD1 matches at 10 bases. There are 20 residues in the CDR3. Germline CDR1 LNHDA, CDR2 SQIVND (reference sequence). Unmatched junction bases numbered 15, after V lost 7 bases and J lost 0 bases. The CDR3 spells CASTSSTGTGVSSYNSPLHF. The CDR3 DNA follows: TGTGCCAGTACCTCCAGCACCGGGACAGGGGTCAGCTCCTATAATTCACCCCTCCACTTT.

This clonotype has more than one count but fewer than ten. The chain recombines TRBV28 with TRBJ2-7, with D possibly called TRBD1 or TRBD2 (5 bases each). The CDR3 has 14 amino acids. The germline V gene has CDR1 MDHEN and CDR2 SYDVKM. V was shortened by 7 bases and J by 1 base, with 14 bases between the two germline ends. The CDR3 nucleotides are TGTGCCAGCACCCGTGGGGGTATTTCCTACGAGCAGTACTTC. Amino acids: CASTRGGISYEQYF.

This clonotype was counted only a few times. V usage is TRBV27 and J usage is TRBJ2-1, with 10 bases lining up with TRBD2. Germline V lookup: CDR1 MNHEY, CDR2 SMNVEV (reference sequence). The CDR3 sequence is 15 residues long. The trim removed 4 bases at V and 8 bases at J, leaving 8 bases unmatched. Here the CDR3 reads CASSSPGLAIDEQFF. As DNA, the CDR3 is TGTGCCAGCAGTTCTCCGGGACTAGCGATCGATGAGCAGTTCTTC.

The chain employs TRBV2 and TRBJ2-5; D may match TRBD1 or TRBD2 (5 bases each). Germline V gene data show CDR1 as SNHLY and CDR2 as FYNNEI. This CDR3 region has 11 residues. The germline V and J ends were trimmed by 5 bases and 13 bases, with 14 bases remaining between them. The CDR3 is CASSPRDPMYF. The CDR3 bases are TGTGCCAGCAGTCCCCGGGACCCAATGTACTTC.

This clonotype was found a few times. The rearrangement uses TRBV30 and TRBJ2-1; D not resolved. V lost 4 bases to trimming and J lost 10 bases, with 11 bases between them. The CDR3 is 11 residues long. CDR1 is GTSNPN and CDR2 is SVGIG in the germline V gene (reference sequence). The CDR3 loop reads CAWTPGREQFF. CDR3 DNA: TGTGCCTGGACCCCCGGACGAGAGCAGTTCTTC.

This clonotype was detected ten times or more. This chain links TRBV12-3 or TRBV12-4 with TRBJ2-7; D uncertain. This CDR3 is 12 amino acids long. V lost 6 bases and J 4 bases, leaving 10 bases between the germline ends. This CDR3 reads CASSPAFYEQYF. The DNA of the CDR3 is TGTGCCAGCAGCCCCGCCTTTTACGAGCAGTACTTC.

This clonotype was seen a few times. This chain uses TRBV5-3 with TRBJ2-7, with D tentatively TRBD2 (6 bases). TRBV5-3 is placed among ORFs of uncertain function. The CDR3 contains 11 residues. In nucleotides, the CDR3 is TGTGCGTCCGGAGGGCGGAACGAGCAGTACTTC. Its translation is CASGGRNEQYF.

The V and J genes are TRBV6-5 and TRBJ2-7; D is uncertain. Germline V gene data show CDR1 as MNHEY and CDR2 as SVGAGI. Trimming stripped 2 bases from V and 3 bases from J, with 8 bases between. The CDR3 sequence is 13 residues long. The CDR3 DNA is TGTGCCAGCAGTTACCATTGGGGCTACGAGCAGTACTTC. Encoded protein: CASSYHWGYEQYF.

This clonotype was seen many times. This chain connects TRBV28 to TRBJ1-1, with D perhaps TRBD1 (5 bases). CDR3 length: 15 residues. V was cut by 4 bases and J by 1 base, with 13 bases left in between. From germline, CDR1 is MDHEN and CDR2 SYDVKM. CDR3 bases: TGTGCCAGCAGTTCCTTCCAGGGCGGGAACACTGAAGCTTTCTTT. Its protein product is CASSSFQGGNTEAFF.

Ten or more counts support this clonotype. The rearrangement links TRBV7-9 to TRBJ1-1; a weak D match, TRBD1 (5 bases). This CDR3 is built from 16 residues. The germline CDR1 and CDR2 sequences are SEHNR and FQNEAQ (reference sequence). V dropped 1 base and J dropped 1 base, with 13 bases sitting between them. The CDR3 DNA reads TGTGCCAGCAGCTTAGTTCGGGGCGGCGCGAACACTGAAGCTTTCTTT. Protein sequence: CASSLVRGGANTEAFF. The whole variable domain, remainder taken from reference TRBV7-9 and TRBJ1-1, is DTGVSQNPRHKITKRGQNVTFRCDPISEHNRLYWYRQTLGQGPEFLTYFQNEAQLEKSRLLSDRFSAERPKGSFSTLEIQRTEQGDSAMYLCASSLVRGGANTEAFFGQGTRLTVV.

Ten or more counts support this clonotype. The chain recombines TRBV6-2 or TRBV6-3 with TRBJ1-1; D is ambiguous. V was trimmed by 6 bases and J by 3 bases, leaving 11 bases between them. Germline assignment: CDR1 MNHEY and CDR2 SVGEGT. The CDR3 runs to 13 residues. Here the CDR3 reads CASSLQRYTEAFF. CDR3 nucleotides: TGTGCCAGCAGCTTACAGAGATACACTGAAGCTTTCTTT.

This clonotype was detected ten times or more. V usage is TRBV2 and J usage is TRBJ2-3; 11 nucleotides match TRBD1. CDR3 length equals 16 residues. In germline, CDR1 is SNHLY, CDR2 FYNNEI. Trimming at V came to 8 bases and at J to 3 bases, leaving 10 bases not matched to a gene. The CDR3 DNA is TGTGCCAGCGTCCGGGACAGGGGGTTATTAACAGATACGCAGTATTTT. Its protein is CASVRDRGLLTDTQYF. The whole variable domain, filled in from reference TRBV2 and TRBJ2-3, reads EPEVTQTPSHQVTQMGQEVILRCVPISNHLYFYWYRQILGQKVEFLVSFYNNEISEKSEIFDDQFSVERPDGSNFTLKIRSTKLEDSAMYFCASVRDRGLLTDTQYFGPGTRLTVL.

This sequence joins TRBV6-6 and TRBJ1-5, with 7 bases identical to TRBD1. Per the germline V gene, CDR1 is MNHNY and CDR2 is SVGAGI (reference sequence). The CDR3 contains 13 residues. With 1 base clipped from V and 10 bases from J, the junction kept 4 bases outside the gene matches. CDR3 residues: CASSYYTGDPQHF. The DNA for the CDR3 is TGTGCCAGCAGTTACTATACAGGGGACCCCCAGCATTTT.

This clonotype was observed at least ten times. This chain connects TRBV28 to TRBJ1-1, with D hard to call. The germline gives CDR1 MDHEN, CDR2 SYDVKM. V lost 8 bases to trimming and J lost 1 base, with 11 bases between them. This CDR3 has 13 residues. The CDR3 sequence is CASEGTANTEAFF. The CDR3 DNA is TGTGCCAGCGAGGGAACAGCGAACACTGAAGCTTTCTTT.

This clonotype was seen a handful of times. This chain connects TRBV19 to TRBJ2-7; a possible D gene is TRBD1 (6 bases). V gave up 4 bases and J gave up 2 bases, with 9 bases separating them. Germline CDR1 and CDR2: LNHDA and SQIVND (reference sequence). The CDR3 totals 13 residues. CDR3 sequence (DNA): TGTGCCAGTAGTAAGGACAGTCCCTACGAGCAGTACTTC. Amino acid sequence: CASSKDSPYEQYF.

The sample holds many counts of this clonotype. The chain recombines TRBV11-2 with TRBJ2-1; 9 nucleotides align to TRBD2. The J segment lost 4 bases and the V segment lost 2 bases, leaving 6 bases of the junction unmatched. CDR1 and CDR2 from the germline V gene are SGHAT and FQNNGV. This CDR3 is 16 amino acids long. In DNA, the CDR3 is TGTGCCAGCAGCTTAAATCTAGCGGGATCTTACAATGAGCAGTTCTTC. This gives the protein CASSLNLAGSYNEQFF.